This T cell receptor (beta chain) was obtained from a study of beta chain features in type 1 diabetes. Study conclusions and caveats: Cells with high TCR expression could be over-represented by cDNA sequencing. TCRB repertoires of naive, central memory and Treg cells appeared more similar among patients than among healthy donors. Shortening that was moderate but significant affected the TCRB CDR3s of Type 1 diabetes patients in all four CD4+ subsets. PCR might favor shorter templates, but any such skew would affect patients and controls equally.

About this clone: As yet, its antigen is unknown.

Isolated RNA was reverse transcribed in full, so expressed TCRB transcripts were sequenced. Measured with immunoSEQ multiplex PCR; TCRdb has only the in-frame clones, and not every one. This sample has some 640,000 clones; roughly an eighth occur once, and the top ten carry 0.035% to 0.045%. V dropped 5 bases and J dropped 4 bases, with 20 bases sitting between them. This CDR3 contains 15 residues. CDR1 GTSNPN and CDR2 SVGIG come from the germline V gene (reference sequence). Purity exceeding 95% was reached by all sorted populations. Sample: naive CD4+ T cells from blood. V usage is TRBV30 and J usage is TRBJ1-2; D is uncertain. This clonotype was obtained from a man aged 18 to 29 with type 1 diabetes. In DNA form, the CDR3 reads TGTGCCTGGGCTCCCAAGGGTTCCCCCACCTATGGCTACACCTTC. Its translation is CAWAPKGSPTYGYTF.